A single sample gave rise to the 2 T cell receptor beta chains below, sequenced in a study of control samples from healthy donors and cancer patients. The protocol was immunoSEQ multiplex PCR, while the TCRdb copy is restricted to in-frame clones and leaves out a portion. This sample has under 80,000 clones, with approximately 94% found just once. The sequencing sample was made of blood. The receptors shown here come from a woman in her twenties or thirties in good health.

This clone turned up a few times. The chain joins TRBV5-6 to TRBJ2-7, with D maybe TRBD2 (7 bases). The CDR3 length is 13 residues. The V end was cut by 4 bases, the J end by 2 bases, with 10 bases between. Germline CDR1 is SGHDT and CDR2 is YYEEEE. DNA for the CDR3: TGTGCCAGCAGCGGGGGGGCACCCTACGAGCAGTACTTC. Its protein is CASSGGAPYEQYF.

The chain combines TRBV7-8 with TRBJ1-4, with unresolved D. V lost 8 bases and J lost 5, with 9 bases in between. Germline CDR1 reads SGHVS; CDR2 reads FQNEAQ. This CDR3 has 12 amino acids. CDR3 nucleotides: TGTGCCAGCGGACTGCGAAATGAAAAACTGTTTTTT. Amino acids: CASGLRNEKLFF.